One sample yielded the 25 T cell receptor beta chains listed below, sequenced in a study of cytomegalovirus exposure and HLA in healthy donors. Clones were read by immunoSEQ multiplex PCR, and TCRdb kept only the in-frame ones, dropping some. This repertoire shows fewer than 90,000 clones, 90% to 96% found once; its top ten account for roughly 1.6%. Sample: PBMCs. The receptors were gathered from a man aged 18-30 years in good health and CMV-seropositive.

The gene calls are TRBV10-3 and TRBJ2-1; tentatively, D is TRBD2 (5 bases). Germline CDR1 ENHRY, CDR2 SYGVKD. The CDR3 totals 14 residues. The V end lost 7 bases, the J end lost 5 bases, and 15 bases lay between the germline ends. CDR3 coding DNA: TGTGCCATCATGTCCCCAATCGGGGACAATGAGCAGTTCTTC. Its protein is CAIMSPIGDNEQFF.

V and J are TRBV7-2 and TRBJ2-6; 7 nucleotides agree with TRBD2. Germline lookup yields CDR1 SGHTA and CDR2 FQGNSA. The CDR3 contains 19 residues. V gave up 2 bases and J gave up 0 bases; unmatched junction bases: 10. The CDR3 loop is CASSLWGGTVPSGANVLTF. Written as DNA, the CDR3 is TGTGCCAGCAGCTTATGGGGGGGGACTGTTCCCTCTGGGGCCAACGTCCTGACTTTC.

The chain couples TRBV11-2 to TRBJ2-7, with D tentatively TRBD2 (6 bases). The V end was cut by 3 bases, the J end by 1 base, with 19 bases between. CDR1 and CDR2 from the germline V gene are SGHAT and FQNNGV. This CDR3 contains 17 residues. The CDR3 here is CASSLGDLSLGSYEQYF. Written as DNA, the CDR3 is TGTGCCAGCAGCTTGGGGGACTTAAGTTTAGGGTCCTACGAGCAGTACTTC.

The CDR3 coding sequence is TGTGCCAGCAGCCTTCGCCGGGGTTCGAGCTTCTTT. Its translation: CASSLRRGSSFF. The chain has TRBV28 and TRBJ1-1, with no clear D. The germline CDR1 and CDR2 sequences are MDHEN and SYDVKM. The V and J ends lost 6 bases and 14 bases respectively, with 19 bases between them. This CDR3 spans 12 amino acids.

The chain links TRBV10-3 to TRBJ2-2; 9 bases are shared with TRBD1. Trimming removed 8 bases from V and 7 bases from J; junction bases left unmatched: 5. From germline, CDR1 is ENHRY and CDR2 SYGVKD. This CDR3 contains 13 residues. CDR3 in amino acids: CAISGTGHGELFF. The CDR3 DNA follows: TGTGCCATCTCTGGGACAGGGCACGGGGAGCTGTTTTTT.

The chain recombines TRBV9 with TRBJ2-7; D is perhaps TRBD1 (6 bases). The CDR3 runs to 13 residues. V lost 7 bases to trimming and J lost 5 bases, with 16 bases between them. Germline CDR1 is SGDLS and CDR2 is YYNGEE. Here the CDR3 reads CASGQRPDHEQYF. DNA for the CDR3: TGTGCCAGCGGACAGCGTCCTGACCACGAGCAGTACTTC.

The chain carries TRBV10-3 and TRBJ1-2, with TRBD1 identical over 8 bases. This CDR3 is 13 amino acids long. V dropped 6 bases and J dropped 8; count of bases not matched to a gene: 8. Germline CDR1 ENHRY, CDR2 SYGVKD. The CDR3 DNA reads TGTGCCATCAGCTCCGGGACAGGAGCCGGCTACACCTTC. It encodes CAISSGTGAGYTF.

The chain has TRBV29-1 and TRBJ2-5; possible D gene TRBD1, 5 bases. Deletions cut 2 bases from V and 0 bases from J, with 7 bases between. CDR3 length: 13 residues. Germline CDR1 SQVTM, CDR2 ANQGSEA. As DNA, the CDR3 is TGCAGCGTTGAAAAGGACAACCAAGAGACCCAGTACTTC. It yields the protein CSVEKDNQETQYF.

CDR3 nucleotides: TGTGCCGACAGGGACTCCGGGATGACTGAAGCTTTCTTT. Translated, it gives CADRDSGMTEAFF. This chain links TRBV7-2 with TRBJ1-1, with 7 bases lining up with TRBD1. Germline V gene data show CDR1 as SGHTA and CDR2 as FQGNSA. Germline trimming cut 11 bases from V and 5 bases from J; bases unmatched to any gene: 11. CDR3 length: 13 residues.

This clone was detected a few times. This rearrangement joins TRBV4-1 to TRBJ2-1; the D gene is possibly TRBD2 (5 bases). V was pared by 2 bases and J by 0 bases, with 17 bases between. This CDR3 is 18 amino acids long. CDR1 and CDR2 from the germline V gene are MGHRA and YSYEKL. The CDR3, as DNA: TGCGCCAGCAGCCAAACTCCCGGGGTAGCGAACTCCTACAATGAGCAGTTCTTC. It yields the protein CASSQTPGVANSYNEQFF.

The V call is TRBV28, the J call TRBJ1-3; a weak D match, TRBD1 (5 bases). The CDR3 length is 14 residues. From germline, CDR1 is MDHEN and CDR2 SYDVKM. Trimming took off 3 bases at V and 4 bases at J, with 10 bases between the two ends. The CDR3 reads CASSFKGFGNTIYF. The DNA of the CDR3 is TGTGCCAGCAGTTTTAAGGGGTTCGGAAACACCATATATTTT.

This chain uses TRBV28 with TRBJ2-1; D not certain. V lost 8 bases and J 0 bases, leaving 8 bases between the germline ends. The V gene's germline CDR1 is MDHEN and CDR2 SYDVKM. This CDR3 spans 13 amino acids. As DNA, the CDR3 is TGTGCCAGCGCTCACAGCTCCTACAATGAGCAGTTCTTC. It codes for CASAHSSYNEQFF.

V and J are TRBV7-9 and TRBJ2-3, with 9 positions matching TRBD1. Germline V gene sequence: CDR1 SEHNR, CDR2 FQNEAQ (reference sequence). V was clipped by 0 bases and J by 1 base; unmatched bases: 2. The CDR3 length is 16 residues. DNA for the CDR3: TGTGCCAGCAGCTTAGCCCGGACAGGGGGCACAGATACGCAGTATTTT. This encodes CASSLARTGGTDTQYF.

The J gene is TRBJ1-1, the V gene TRBV5-6; no clear D. The germline CDR1 and CDR2 sequences are SGHDT and YYEEEE. V lost 3 bases to trimming and J lost 4 bases, with 16 bases between them. This CDR3 has 15 residues. The CDR3 loop reads CASSWLAAEGTEAFF. CDR3 DNA: TGTGCCAGCAGCTGGTTGGCAGCGGAGGGCACTGAAGCTTTCTTT.

The rearrangement links TRBV5-6 to TRBJ1-2, with TRBD1 matching 9 bases. Germline CDR1 SGHDT, CDR2 YYEEEE. This CDR3 contains 15 residues. Trimming took 3 bases from V and 6 from J; bases not matched to a gene: 9. The DNA of the CDR3 is TGTGCCAGCAGCTACGATTCCGGGACAGGGAATGGCTACACCTTC. Its translation is CASSYDSGTGNGYTF.

CDR3 in DNA: TGTGCCTGGAGTCAAGGGGGCGCTTCGTATCAGCCCCAGCATTTT. It specifies CAWSQGGASYQPQHF. This chain joins TRBV30 and TRBJ1-5, with 7 bases matching TRBD1. Trimming took 2 bases from V and 5 from J; bases not matched to a gene: 9. There are 15 residues in the CDR3. Germline V lookup: CDR1 GTSNPN, CDR2 SVGIG (reference sequence).

The CDR3: CASSPPAGAGYEQYF. DNA of the CDR3: TGTGCCAGCTCACCACCGGCCGGGGCGGGATACGAGCAGTACTTC. The rearrangement uses TRBV18 and TRBJ2-7; maybe TRBD2 (6 bases). V shed 0 bases and J shed 4 bases, with 13 bases lying between them. Germline CDR1 reads KGHSH; CDR2 reads LQKENI. This CDR3 is built from 15 residues. Based on the CDR3 plus reference TRBV18 and TRBJ2-7, the full variable domain is NAGVMQNPRHLVRRRGQEARLRCSPMKGHSHVYWYRQLPEEGLKFMVYLQKENIIDESGMPKERFSAEFPKEGPSILRIQQVVRGDSAAYFCASSPPAGAGYEQYFGPGTRLTVT.

The chain links TRBV7-6 to TRBJ2-4, with 8 bases matching TRBD1. The CDR3 loop spans 13 amino acids. V shed 1 base, J shed 8 bases, and the junction held 1 base outside the gene matches. Looked up from germline, CDR1 is SGHVS and CDR2 is FNYEAQ. Written as DNA, the CDR3 is TGTGCCAGCAGCTTAGACAGGGGGGACATTCAGTACTTC. It is translated as CASSLDRGDIQYF.

The genes are TRBV4-1 and TRBJ1-1; D might be TRBD1 (5 bases). The CDR3 loop spans 15 amino acids. V was cut by 0 bases and J by 10 bases, with 18 bases left in between. Per germline, CDR1 MGHRA and CDR2 YSYEKL. CDR3 coding DNA: TGCGCCAGCAGCCAAGAGCCCAAAAACGGGAGGGGAGCTTTCTTT. Amino acids: CASSQEPKNGRGAFF.

The count of this clone is one. This chain's CDR3 is CASSPPSGQETQYF. The CDR3 nucleotides read TGTGCCAGCTCACCACCATCAGGCCAAGAGACCCAGTACTTC. The chain combines TRBV18 with TRBJ2-5; D unresolved. This CDR3 comprises 14 residues. Germline CDR1 is KGHSH and CDR2 is LQKENI. Trimming stripped 0 bases from V and 1 base from J, with 6 bases between.

The rearrangement uses TRBV10-3 and TRBJ2-7, with D perhaps TRBD1 (6 bases). Trimming stripped 4 bases from V and 0 bases from J, with 13 bases between. Germline V gene sequence: CDR1 ENHRY, CDR2 SYGVKD. This CDR3 is built from 15 residues. The CDR3 loop reads CAISVPTGSSYEQYF. The CDR3, as DNA: TGTGCCATCAGTGTCCCGACAGGCAGCTCCTACGAGCAGTACTTC.

This chain uses TRBV5-5 with TRBJ2-1; D is ambiguous. The CDR3 loop spans 15 amino acids. Germline V gene lookup returns CDR1 SGHKS and CDR2 YYEKEE (reference sequence). V was pared by 4 bases and J by 10 bases, with 21 bases between. The CDR3 DNA sequence: TGTGCCAGCAGCGCCCGTGGCAGCCCCCTGGAGGAGCAGTTCTTC. Its protein product is CASSARGSPLEEQFF.

V and J are TRBV28 and TRBJ2-1, with a tentative D call TRBD2 (5 bases). The V gene's germline CDR1 is MDHEN and CDR2 SYDVKM. The CDR3 loop spans 14 amino acids. The ends were cut back, 3 bases at V and 3 bases at J, with 9 bases in the middle. The CDR3, as DNA: TGTGCCAGCAGTTTTGCGGGCAGCTACAATGAGCAGTTCTTC. Protein: CASSFAGSYNEQFF.

The J gene is TRBJ2-7, the V gene TRBV29-1; 8 nucleotides match TRBD1. The length of the CDR3 is 15 residues. Germline trimming cut 1 base from V and 4 bases from J; bases unmatched to any gene: 9. Germline CDR1 is SQVTM and CDR2 is ANQGSEA. The CDR3 sequence: CSVEVGDRGNYEQYF. CDR3 coding DNA: TGCAGCGTTGAAGTTGGTGACAGGGGCAATTACGAGCAGTACTTC.

The V and J genes are TRBV29-1 and TRBJ1-2, with D perhaps matching TRBD1 (5 bases). CDR3 length equals 13 residues. CDR1 is SQVTM, CDR2 ANQGSEA, per germline. The V end was cut by 3 bases, the J end by 4 bases, with 12 bases between. The CDR3 bases are TGCAGCGTTGACCGCGGGGGAGGCTATGGCTACACCTTC. Translating it yields CSVDRGGGYGYTF.